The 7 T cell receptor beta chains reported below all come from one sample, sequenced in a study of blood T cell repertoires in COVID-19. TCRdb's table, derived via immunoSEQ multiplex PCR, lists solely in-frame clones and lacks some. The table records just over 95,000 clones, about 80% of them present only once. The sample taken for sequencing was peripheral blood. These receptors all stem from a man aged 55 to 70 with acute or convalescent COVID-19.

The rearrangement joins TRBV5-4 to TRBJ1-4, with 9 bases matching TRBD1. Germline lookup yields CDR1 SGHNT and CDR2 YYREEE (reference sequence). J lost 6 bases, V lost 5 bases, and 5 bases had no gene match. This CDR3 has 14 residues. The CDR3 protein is CASSPGTGYEKLFF. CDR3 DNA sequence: TGTGCCAGCAGTCCCGGGACAGGGTATGAAAAACTGTTTTTT.

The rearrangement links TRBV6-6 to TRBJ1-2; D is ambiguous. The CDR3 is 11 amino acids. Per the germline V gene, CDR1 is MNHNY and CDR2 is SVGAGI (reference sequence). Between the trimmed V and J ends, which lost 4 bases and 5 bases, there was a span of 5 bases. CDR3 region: CASSSLYGYTF. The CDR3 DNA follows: TGTGCCAGCAGTTCCCTATATGGCTACACCTTC.

CDR3 region: CSQTGSTEAFF. As DNA, the CDR3 is TGCAGTCAGACAGGGAGCACTGAAGCTTTCTTT. The chain links TRBV20-1 to TRBJ1-1, with 7 bases matching TRBD1. Looked up from germline, CDR1 is DFQATT and CDR2 is SNEGSKA (reference sequence). CDR3 length: 11 residues. V was clipped by 8 bases and J by 4 bases; unmatched bases: 4.

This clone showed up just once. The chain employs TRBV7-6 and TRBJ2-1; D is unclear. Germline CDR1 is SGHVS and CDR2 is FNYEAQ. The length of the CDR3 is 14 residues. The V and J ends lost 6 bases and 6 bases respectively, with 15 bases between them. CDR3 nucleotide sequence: TGTGCCAGCAGTCGGAGTCCAGAGGCCAATGAGCAGTTCTTC. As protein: CASSRSPEANEQFF. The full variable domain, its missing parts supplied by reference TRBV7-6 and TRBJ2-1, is GAGVSQSPRYKVTKRGQDVALRCDPISGHVSLYWYRQALGQGPEFLTYFNYEAQQDKSGLPNDRFSAERPEGSISTLTIQRTEQRDSAMYRCASSRSPEANEQFFGPGTRLTVL.

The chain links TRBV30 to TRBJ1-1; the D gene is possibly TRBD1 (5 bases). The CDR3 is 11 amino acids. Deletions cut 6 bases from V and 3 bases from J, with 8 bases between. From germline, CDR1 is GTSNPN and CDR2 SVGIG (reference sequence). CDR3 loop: CACGGDTEAFF. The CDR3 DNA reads TGTGCCTGCGGGGGTGACACTGAAGCTTTCTTT.

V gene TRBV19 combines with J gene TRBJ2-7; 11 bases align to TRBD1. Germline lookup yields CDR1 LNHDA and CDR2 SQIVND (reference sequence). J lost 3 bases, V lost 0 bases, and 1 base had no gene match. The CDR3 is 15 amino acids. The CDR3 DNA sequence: TGTGCCAGTAGTATAGACGGGACAGGGGGCTACGAGCAGTACGTC. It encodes CASSIDGTGGYEQYV.

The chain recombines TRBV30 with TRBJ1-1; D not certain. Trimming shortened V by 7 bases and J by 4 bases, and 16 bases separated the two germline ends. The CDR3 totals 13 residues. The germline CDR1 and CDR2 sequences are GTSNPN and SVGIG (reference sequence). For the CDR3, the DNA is TGTGCCTCCGGCAAGGCCCGGGGCACTGAAGCTTTCTTT. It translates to CASGKARGTEAFF. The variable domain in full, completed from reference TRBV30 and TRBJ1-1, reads SQTIHQWPATLVQPVGSPLSLECTVEGTSNPNLYWYRQAAGRGLQLLFYSVGIGQISSEVPQNLSASRPQDRQFILSSKKLLLSDSGFYLCASGKARGTEAFFGQGTRLTVV.